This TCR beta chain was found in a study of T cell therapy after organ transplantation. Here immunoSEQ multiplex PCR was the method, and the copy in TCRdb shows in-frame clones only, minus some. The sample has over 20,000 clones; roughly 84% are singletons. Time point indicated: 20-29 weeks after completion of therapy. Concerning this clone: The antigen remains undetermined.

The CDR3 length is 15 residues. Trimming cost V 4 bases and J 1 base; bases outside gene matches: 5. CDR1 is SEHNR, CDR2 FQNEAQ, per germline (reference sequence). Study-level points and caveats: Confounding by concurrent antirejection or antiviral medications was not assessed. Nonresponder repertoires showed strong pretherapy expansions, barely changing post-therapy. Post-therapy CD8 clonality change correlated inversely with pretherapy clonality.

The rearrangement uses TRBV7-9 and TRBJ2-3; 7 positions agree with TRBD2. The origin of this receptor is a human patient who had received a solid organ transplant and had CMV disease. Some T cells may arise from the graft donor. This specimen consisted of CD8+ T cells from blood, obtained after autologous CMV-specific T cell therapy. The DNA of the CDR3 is TGTGCCAGCAGCTCCCGACTAGCCCGCACAGATACGCAGTATTTT. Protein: CASSSRLARTDTQYF.